The subject of this entry is one TCR beta chain. V was clipped by 10 bases and J by 0 bases, with 18 bases between them. Germline-derived CDR1 and CDR2 are MNHEY and SVGAGI. The length of the CDR3 is 15 residues. The sample comes from a study of OX40 agonist ivuxolimab in advanced cancers. As for the study in general: The patients got ivuxolimab, which is an agonistic anti-OX40 (CD134) antibody. Every 2 weeks, patients received ivuxolimab intravenously, dosed at 0.01 to 10 mg/kg. A mean age of around 66 years, range about 20 to 85, was recorded, and 82.7% were male. Three patients, one with hepatocellular carcinoma and two with cutaneous melanoma, responded partially.

The data were produced by immunoSEQ multiplex PCR, yet TCRdb's version contains in-frame clones alone and is incomplete. The table has about 59,000 clones, roughly 89% seen once. The sample here was CD4+ or CD8+ T cells sorted from blood, taken in a trial of the OX40 agonist ivuxolimab. This chain connects TRBV6-5 to TRBJ2-5; D possibly uses TRBD1 or TRBD2 (5 bases each). The TCR sequence derives from an adult with an advanced solid tumor such as melanoma, head and neck, liver or kidney cancer. CDR3 nucleotides: TGTGCCACTTCAGGGTACGGGGATTACCAAGAGACCCAGTACTTC. Translation: CATSGYGDYQETQYF.